The present TCR beta chain was sequenced within a study of T cells in Graves' hyperthyroidism and ophthalmopathy. Turning to the study itself: Prior to any treatment, at the point of initial diagnosis, peripheral blood was collected.

This clonotype appeared many times. Amplification of TCR beta CDR3 regions was performed using RNA transcripts as template. When the TCR CDR3 underwent first-round RT-PCR, the HTBI primer set was used. One entry per CDR3 protein, called by TCRdb with MiXCR from the multiplex PCR reads. The sample contains 410,000 or so distinct CDR3 sequences, roughly 15% of which appear only once. The germline V gene encodes CDR1 SQVTM and CDR2 ANQGSEA. This CDR3 has 13 amino acids. V dropped 5 bases and J dropped 2 bases, with 12 bases sitting between them. Uncontrolled infection, other autoimmune disease, pregnancy and lactation each barred patients from inclusion.

The material sequenced was blood. V usage is TRBV29-1 and J usage is TRBJ1-2, with a possible D match to TRBD1 (6 bases). The origin of this receptor is a man in his late teens or twenties with Graves' ophthalmopathy. Here the CDR3 DNA reads TGCAGCGTTAAAAGGACAGTCAACTATGGCTACACCTTC. Its translation: CSVKRTVNYGYTF.